Listed here are 11 T cell receptor beta chains from one sample, sequenced in a study of cytomegalovirus exposure and HLA in healthy donors. The primer mix had 60 Vbeta and 13 Jbeta primers. Profiled with immunoSEQ multiplex PCR; TCRdb holds only in-frame clones, not every one. The table lists roughly 170,000 clones, about three quarters of them singletons. Sequencing was carried out using PBMCs. Receptors originate from a female donor in good health and CMV-seronegative.

The rearrangement joins TRBV18 to TRBJ2-7; TRBD2 agrees at 16 bases. V was clipped by 0 bases and J by 4 bases; unmatched bases: 6. Germline values: CDR1 KGHSH, CDR2 LQKENI. This CDR3 has 18 amino acids. The CDR3 nucleotides are TGTGCCAGCTCACCACCGGGACTAGCGGGGGGGCAAGGGTACGAGCAGTACTTC. Amino acid sequence: CASSPPGLAGGQGYEQYF.

The CDR3 loop reads CASTEAGGRSYNEQFF. The CDR3 bases are TGTGCCAGCACAGAAGCGGGAGGCCGCTCCTACAATGAGCAGTTCTTC. V is TRBV6-1 and J is TRBJ2-1; 9 bases align to TRBD2. Per the germline V gene, CDR1 is MNHNS and CDR2 is SASEGT. V shed 7 bases and J 0 bases; nucleotides not matched to a gene: 7. This CDR3 region has 16 residues.

The V and J genes are TRBV19 and TRBJ2-5, with 9 bases lining up with TRBD1. The J call is in doubt because the DNA end fits TRBJ2-7 better. Germline CDR1 and CDR2: LNHDA and SQIVND (reference sequence). The CDR3 is 14 residues long. CDR3 sequence reads: CASSTGTGPYEQYF. The CDR3 nucleotides are TGTGCCAGTAGCACCGGGACAGGGCCCTACGAGCAGTACTTC.

The CDR3 DNA reads TGTGCCAGCAGCTTAGTAAGGGGGCAAAACGGGGAGCTGTTTTTT. Residues: CASSLVRGQNGELFF. This chain links TRBV11-2 with TRBJ2-2, with 7 bases matching TRBD1. The length of the CDR3 is 15 residues. Germline CDR1 reads SGHAT; CDR2 reads FQNNGV. Trimming cost V 1 base and J 7 bases; bases outside gene matches: 6. Full variable domain (outside the CDR3, taken from reference TRBV11-2 and TRBJ2-2): EAGVAQSPRYKIIEKRQSVAFWCNPISGHATLYWYQQILGQGPKLLIQFQNNGVVDDSQLPKDRFSAERLKGVDSTLKIQPAKLEDSAVYLCASSLVRGQNGELFFGEGSRLTVL.

This clone has a handful of counts. CDR3 sequence (DNA): TGTGCCAGTAAACTCTCAGCGGGCATAGATACGCAGTATTTT. Protein sequence: CASKLSAGIDTQYF. The rearrangement joins TRBV19 to TRBJ2-3; D is possibly TRBD2 (6 bases). The CDR3 is 14 residues long. The V end was cut by 7 bases, the J end by 5 bases, with 16 bases between. CDR1 and CDR2 (germline): LNHDA, SQIVND (reference sequence).

The rearrangement joins TRBV7-6 to TRBJ2-7; D call uncertain. Germline values: CDR1 SGHVS, CDR2 FNYEAQ. The CDR3 covers 14 residues. Trimming cost V 3 bases and J 2 bases, with 11 bases left between them. CDR3 sequence: CASSLSWPPYEQYF. CDR3 coding DNA: TGTGCCAGCAGCTTGTCCTGGCCACCCTACGAGCAGTACTTC. Using reference TRBV7-6 and TRBJ2-7 for the parts outside the CDR3, the full variable domain is GAGVSQSPRYKVTKRGQDVALRCDPISGHVSLYWYRQALGQGPEFLTYFNYEAQQDKSGLPNDRFSAERPEGSISTLTIQRTEQRDSAMYRCASSLSWPPYEQYFGPGTRLTVT.

The CDR3 DNA follows: TGTGCCAGCAGCATAAGGCAGGGGCCTCCCTCTGGAAACACCATATATTTT. It encodes CASSIRQGPPSGNTIYF. The chain has TRBV7-9 and TRBJ1-3, with D maybe TRBD1 (6 bases). Germline loops: CDR1 SEHNR, CDR2 FQNEAQ (reference sequence). This CDR3 has 17 amino acids. Trimming shortened V by 5 bases and J by 0 bases, and 17 bases separated the two germline ends.

The V and J genes are TRBV4-1 and TRBJ2-1, with D perhaps matching TRBD2 (6 bases). CDR3 length: 17 residues. The V end lost 1 base, the J end lost 0 bases, and 13 bases lay between the germline ends. The germline CDR1 and CDR2 sequences are MGHRA and YSYEKL. The CDR3 reads CASSQAAAGSSYNEQFF. The CDR3 DNA reads as TGCGCCAGCAGCCAAGCGGCCGCGGGGAGCTCCTACAATGAGCAGTTCTTC.

The chain combines TRBV15 with TRBJ2-1; a possible D gene is TRBD2 (6 bases). This CDR3 has 15 residues. Germline V CDR1 and CDR2: LNHNV, YYDKDF (reference sequence). V was cut by 3 bases and J by 4 bases, with 13 bases left in between. The CDR3 DNA reads as TGTGCCACCAGCAGCTCGGGGGTCCCGTACAATGAGCAGTTCTTC. Translation gives CATSSSGVPYNEQFF.

The chain combines TRBV7-9 with TRBJ1-2; D uncertain. CDR1 is SEHNR and CDR2 is FQNEAQ in the germline V gene (reference sequence). The CDR3 has 11 residues. Trimming shortened V by 0 bases and J by 8 bases, and 4 bases separated the two germline ends. The CDR3 coding sequence is TGTGCCAGCAGCTTAGCTGCGGGCTACACCTTC. Its translation is CASSLAAGYTF.

This clone showed up many times. The chain uses TRBV6-4 and TRBJ2-2, with 8 bases fitting TRBD2. This CDR3 region has 15 residues. V lost 4 bases, J lost 3 bases, and 4 bases stayed unmatched. Germline V CDR1 and CDR2: MRHNA, SNTAGT. The CDR3 DNA is TGTGCCAGCAGTGCGACTAGCGAGTACACCGGGGAGCTGTTTTTT. The encoded protein is CASSATSEYTGELFF.